This TCR beta chain is from a study of Graves' ophthalmopathy and Graves' hyperthyroidism. Study-level findings and limits: Ophthalmopathy and stable hyperthyroidism were discriminated by a 13-signature model, with about 91% sensitivity and approximately 81% specificity.

Active ophthalmopathy (CAS at least 3, NOSPECS at least 4), lasting under 3 months. Diagnosis was based on clinical symptoms, serum thyroxine, TRAb, thyroid ultrasound and orbital computed tomography. This CDR3 has 14 amino acids. Germline V gene lookup returns CDR1 SGHDT and CDR2 YYEEEE. Germline trimming cut 4 bases from V and 5 bases from J; bases unmatched to any gene: 6. The TCR beta CDR3 regions underwent amplification from RNA transcripts. HTBI-primed first-round RT-PCR preceded second-round multiplex PCR. MiXCR, run by TCRdb on the multiplex PCR reads, gives a single entry per CDR3 protein. The sample shows about 210,000 distinct CDR3 sequences, approximately 29% of them seen only once. As to this clonotype: The antigen is not known.

The chain joins TRBV5-6 to TRBJ2-5, with TRBD1 matching 9 bases. The sample comprised peripheral blood. This TCR derives from a man over 45 with Graves' ophthalmopathy. The CDR3 DNA is TGTGCCAGCAGCGGGACAGGGCAGGTCGAGACCCAGTACTTC. It is translated as CASSGTGQVETQYF.